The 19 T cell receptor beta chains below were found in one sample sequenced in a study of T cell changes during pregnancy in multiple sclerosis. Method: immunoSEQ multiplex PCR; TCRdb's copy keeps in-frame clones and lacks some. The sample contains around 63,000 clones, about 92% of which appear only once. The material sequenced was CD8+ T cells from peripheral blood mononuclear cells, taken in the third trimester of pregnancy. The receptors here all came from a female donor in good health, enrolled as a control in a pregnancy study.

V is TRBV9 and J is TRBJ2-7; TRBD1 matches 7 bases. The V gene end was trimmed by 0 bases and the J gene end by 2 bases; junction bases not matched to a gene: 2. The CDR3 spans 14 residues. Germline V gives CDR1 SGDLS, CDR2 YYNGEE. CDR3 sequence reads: CASSVDQGAYEQYF. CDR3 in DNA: TGTGCCAGCAGCGTAGATCAGGGGGCCTACGAGCAGTACTTC.

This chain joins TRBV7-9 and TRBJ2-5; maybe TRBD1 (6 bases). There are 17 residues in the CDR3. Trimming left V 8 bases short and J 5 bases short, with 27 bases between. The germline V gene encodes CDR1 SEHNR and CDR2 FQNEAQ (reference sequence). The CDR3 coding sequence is TGTGCCAGCCTGGGGCAGGGGTTGATTTCGCCGGAGGAGACCCAGTACTTC. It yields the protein CASLGQGLISPEETQYF.

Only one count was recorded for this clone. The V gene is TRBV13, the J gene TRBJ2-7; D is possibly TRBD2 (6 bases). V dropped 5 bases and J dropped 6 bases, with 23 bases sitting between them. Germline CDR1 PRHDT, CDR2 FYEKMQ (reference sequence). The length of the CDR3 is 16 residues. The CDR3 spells CASSTRREEINGEQYF. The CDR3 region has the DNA TGTGCCAGCAGCACCCGAAGGGAGGAGATAAATGGCGAGCAGTACTTC.

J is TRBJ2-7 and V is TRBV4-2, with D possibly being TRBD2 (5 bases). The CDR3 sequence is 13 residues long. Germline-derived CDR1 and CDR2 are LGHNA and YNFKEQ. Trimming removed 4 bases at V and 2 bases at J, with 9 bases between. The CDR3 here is CASSPDGTYEQYF. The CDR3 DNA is TGTGCCAGCAGCCCGGACGGGACCTACGAGCAGTACTTC.

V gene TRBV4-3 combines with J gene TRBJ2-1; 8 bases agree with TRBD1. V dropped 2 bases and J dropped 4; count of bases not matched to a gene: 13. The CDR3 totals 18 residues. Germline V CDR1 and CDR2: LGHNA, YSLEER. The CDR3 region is CASSQPLKPDRDYNEQFF. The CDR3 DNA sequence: TGCGCCAGCAGCCAACCGCTTAAACCGGACAGGGATTACAATGAGCAGTTCTTC.

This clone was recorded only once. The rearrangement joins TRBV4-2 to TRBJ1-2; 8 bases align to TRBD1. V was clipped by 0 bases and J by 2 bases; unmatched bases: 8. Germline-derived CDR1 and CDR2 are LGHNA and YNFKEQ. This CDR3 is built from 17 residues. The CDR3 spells CASSQDSRGQVNYGYTF. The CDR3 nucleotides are TGTGCCAGCAGCCAAGATAGTAGGGGACAGGTAAACTATGGCTACACCTTC.

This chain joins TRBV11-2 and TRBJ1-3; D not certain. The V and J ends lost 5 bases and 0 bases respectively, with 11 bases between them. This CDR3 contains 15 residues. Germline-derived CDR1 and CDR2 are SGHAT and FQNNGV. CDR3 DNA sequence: TGTGCCAGCAGCCCTAGGCGGGACTCTGGAAACACCATATATTTT. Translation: CASSPRRDSGNTIYF.

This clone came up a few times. The DNA of the CDR3 is TGTGCCAGCAGTGACTCGATAGAAAGCACAGATACGCAGTATTTT. It translates to CASSDSIESTDTQYF. V gene TRBV6-4 combines with J gene TRBJ2-3; unclear D gene. Looked up from germline, CDR1 is MRHNA and CDR2 is SNTAGT. The CDR3 runs 15 residues. Trimming took 0 bases from V and 0 from J, leaving 7 bases between them.

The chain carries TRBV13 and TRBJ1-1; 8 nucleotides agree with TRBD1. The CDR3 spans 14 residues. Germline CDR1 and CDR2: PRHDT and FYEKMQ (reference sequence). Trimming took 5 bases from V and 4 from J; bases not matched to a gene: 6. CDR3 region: CASSRSTGVTEAFF. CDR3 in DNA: TGTGCCAGCAGCCGTTCGACAGGGGTCACTGAAGCTTTCTTT.

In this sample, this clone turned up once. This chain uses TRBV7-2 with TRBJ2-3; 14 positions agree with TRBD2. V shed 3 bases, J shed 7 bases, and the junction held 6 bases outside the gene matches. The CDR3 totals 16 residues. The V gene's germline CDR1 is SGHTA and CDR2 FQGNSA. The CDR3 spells CASSLTSGGAQNTQYF. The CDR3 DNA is TGTGCCAGCAGCTTGACTAGCGGGGGGGCTCAGAATACGCAGTATTTT.

The CDR3 DNA follows: TGTGCCTGGAGTGGCAGGGCGGTAGATACGCAGTATTTT. The encoded protein is CAWSGRAVDTQYF. The chain joins TRBV30 to TRBJ2-3; tentative D call: TRBD1 (5 bases). CDR3 length equals 13 residues. CDR1 is GTSNPN, CDR2 SVGIG, per germline (reference sequence). V was clipped by 1 base and J by 5 bases, with 10 bases between them.

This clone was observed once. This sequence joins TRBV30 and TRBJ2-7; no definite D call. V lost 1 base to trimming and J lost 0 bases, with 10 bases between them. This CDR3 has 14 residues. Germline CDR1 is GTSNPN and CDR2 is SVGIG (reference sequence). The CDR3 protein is CAWSARLSSYEQYF. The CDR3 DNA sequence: TGTGCCTGGAGTGCGAGGCTGAGCTCCTACGAGCAGTACTTC.

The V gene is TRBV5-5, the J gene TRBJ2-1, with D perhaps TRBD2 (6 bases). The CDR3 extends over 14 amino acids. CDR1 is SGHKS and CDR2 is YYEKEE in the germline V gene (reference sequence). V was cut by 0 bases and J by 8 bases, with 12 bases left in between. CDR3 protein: CASSLVPGDDEQFF. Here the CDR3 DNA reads TGTGCCAGCAGCTTGGTTCCGGGGGATGATGAGCAGTTCTTC. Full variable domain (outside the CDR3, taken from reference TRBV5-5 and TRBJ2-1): DAGVTQSPTHLIKTRGQQVTLRCSPISGHKSVSWYQQVLGQGPQFIFQYYEKEERGRGNFPDRFSARQFPNYSSELNVNALLLGDSALYLCASSLVPGDDEQFFGPGTRLTVL.

The CDR3 protein is CASSMGGGTNQPQHF. Here the CDR3 DNA reads TGTGCCAGTAGTATGGGAGGGGGTACCAATCAGCCCCAGCATTTT. The chain has TRBV19 and TRBJ1-5; the D gene is possibly TRBD1 (6 bases). V gave up 3 bases and J gave up 3 bases, with 12 bases separating them. The V gene's germline CDR1 is LNHDA and CDR2 SQIVND (reference sequence). This CDR3 region has 15 residues.

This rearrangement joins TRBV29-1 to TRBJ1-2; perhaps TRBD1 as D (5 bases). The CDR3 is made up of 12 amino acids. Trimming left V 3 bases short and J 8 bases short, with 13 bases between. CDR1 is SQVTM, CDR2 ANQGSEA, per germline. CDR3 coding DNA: TGCAGCGTTGAGGGGGGGTTATGGGGCTACACCTTC. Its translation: CSVEGGLWGYTF.

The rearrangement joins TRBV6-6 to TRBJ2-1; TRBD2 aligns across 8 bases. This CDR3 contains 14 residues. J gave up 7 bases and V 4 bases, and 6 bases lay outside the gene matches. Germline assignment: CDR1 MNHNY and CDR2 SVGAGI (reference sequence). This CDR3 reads CASSWTGGGNEQFF. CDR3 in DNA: TGTGCCAGCAGTTGGACGGGGGGGGGTAATGAGCAGTTCTTC.

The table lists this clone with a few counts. The CDR3 DNA reads TGTGCCTGGGGACAGGGCCCCTCTGAAGCTTTCTTT. Translating gives CAWGQGPSEAFF. The chain combines TRBV30 with TRBJ1-1, with 8 bases that match TRBD1. V was pared by 5 bases and J by 6 bases, with 5 bases of the junction left unmatched. Germline V gene sequence: CDR1 GTSNPN, CDR2 SVGIG (reference sequence). The CDR3 loop spans 12 amino acids.

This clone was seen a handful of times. As DNA, the CDR3 is TGTGCCAGCAGTGACGATACAGGGGGCGCAGATACGCAGTATTTT. It codes for CASSDDTGGADTQYF. The genes are TRBV6-4 and TRBJ2-3, with 9 bases fitting TRBD1. The CDR3 consists of 15 residues. The V segment lost 2 bases and the J segment 4 bases; nucleotides outside the gene matches: 4. Germline loops: CDR1 MRHNA, CDR2 SNTAGT.

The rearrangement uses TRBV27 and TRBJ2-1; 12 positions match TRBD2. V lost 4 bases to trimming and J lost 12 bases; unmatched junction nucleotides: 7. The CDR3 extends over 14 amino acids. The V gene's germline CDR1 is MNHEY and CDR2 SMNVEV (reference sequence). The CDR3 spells CASSSRLAGDAQFF. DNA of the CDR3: TGTGCCAGCAGTTCCCGACTAGCGGGGGACGCGCAGTTCTTC.